The 14 T cell receptor beta chains presented below share a single source sample, sequenced in a study of blood T cell repertoires in COVID-19. The repertoire was sequenced with immunoSEQ multiplex PCR; TCRdb's copy has only in-frame clones and lacks some. The repertoire holds 88,000 or so clones, with approximately 80% as singletons. The specimen was peripheral blood. The receptors were sampled from a human donor in a cohort sampled during active COVID-19.

The genes are TRBV5-6 and TRBJ1-2; tentatively, D is TRBD1 (6 bases). The CDR3 spans 13 residues. The germline V gene encodes CDR1 SGHDT and CDR2 YYEEEE. Trimming removed 5 bases from V and 4 bases from J, with 12 bases in between. DNA for the CDR3: TGTGCCAGCAGGACCACAGGGTCCTATGGCTACACCTTC. Its translation is CASRTTGSYGYTF. The full variable domain, rest sourced from reference TRBV5-6 and TRBJ1-2, is DAGVTQSPTHLIKTRGQQVTLRCSPKSGHDTVSWYQQALGQGPQFIFQYYEEEERQRGNFPDRFSGHQFPNYSSELNVNALLLGDSALYLCASRTTGSYGYTFGSGTRLTVV.

The J gene is TRBJ2-7, the V gene TRBV5-6; D is possibly TRBD1 (5 bases). Between the trimmed V and J ends, which lost 7 bases and 4 bases, there was a span of 15 bases. Germline V gene data show CDR1 as SGHDT and CDR2 as YYEEEE. The CDR3 runs to 13 residues. The CDR3: CASFWTTGYEQYF. The CDR3 bases are TGTGCCAGCTTCTGGACAACAGGTTACGAGCAGTACTTC.

The chain couples TRBV4-1 to TRBJ1-1; 7 nucleotides agree with TRBD1. This CDR3 comprises 18 residues. CDR1 is MGHRA and CDR2 is YSYEKL in the germline V gene. The V and J ends lost 4 bases and 0 bases, in that order; junction bases with no gene match: 14. CDR3 amino acids: CASSPTGARTGVNTEAFF. The CDR3 DNA is TGCGCCAGCAGCCCTACCGGGGCCCGCACAGGGGTGAACACTGAAGCTTTCTTT.

V is TRBV27 and J is TRBJ2-3; D is undetermined. With 5 bases removed from V and 6 bases from J, the gap between germline ends came to 24 bases. Germline V gene lookup returns CDR1 MNHEY and CDR2 SMNVEV (reference sequence). This CDR3 contains 17 residues. The CDR3 DNA sequence: TGTGCCAGCAGTACCTCGCTGGAAGGCGGTCACTTGGATACGCAGTATTTT. It encodes CASSTSLEGGHLDTQYF.

The gene calls are TRBV6-5 and TRBJ2-1; D is perhaps TRBD2 (7 bases). This CDR3 spans 13 amino acids. V dropped 9 bases and J dropped 7 bases, with 16 bases sitting between them. Germline V CDR1 and CDR2: MNHEY, SVGAGI. Here the CDR3 reads CASLGRGGNEQFF. For the CDR3, the DNA is TGTGCCAGTCTTGGGAGGGGGGGAAATGAGCAGTTCTTC.

J is TRBJ2-7 and V is TRBV5-1, with D tentatively TRBD2 (6 bases). The CDR3 length is 15 residues. Deletions cut 0 bases from V and 2 bases from J, with 12 bases between. Germline CDR1 SGHRS, CDR2 YFSETQ. DNA of the CDR3: TGCGCCAGCAGCTTGGCCTTGGAGGGACCCTACGAGCAGTACTTC. Translating gives CASSLALEGPYEQYF.

The sample holds one count of this clone. The chain links TRBV14 to TRBJ1-2, with D perhaps TRBD1 (5 bases). Germline assignment: CDR1 SGHDN and CDR2 FVKESK. The V end lost 0 bases, the J end lost 4 bases, and 9 bases lay between the germline ends. This CDR3 has 14 residues. The CDR3 here is CASSQDRDSYGYTF. CDR3 coding DNA: TGTGCCAGCAGCCAAGATCGAGACAGCTATGGCTACACCTTC.

The chain joins TRBV28 to TRBJ1-1; 8 nucleotides align to TRBD1. The CDR3 length is 16 residues. The V and J ends lost 3 bases and 5 bases, in that order; junction bases with no gene match: 11. Germline values: CDR1 MDHEN, CDR2 SYDVKM. CDR3 protein: CASSFAGGAPGTEAFF. CDR3 nucleotide sequence: TGTGCCAGCAGTTTCGCAGGGGGCGCCCCTGGTACTGAAGCTTTCTTT.

The chain links TRBV7-6 to TRBJ2-3; 9 bases align to TRBD2. CDR1 and CDR2 (germline): SGHVS, FNYEAQ. This CDR3 is 18 amino acids long. The ends lost 5 bases at V and 2 bases at J; junction bases unmatched: 14. CDR3: CASSPPRGSGGSTDTQYF. CDR3 nucleotide sequence: TGTGCCAGCAGCCCCCCCCGGGGGAGCGGGGGGTCCACAGATACGCAGTATTTT.

In DNA, the CDR3 is TGTGCCAGCTCGATACAGGGTTCTGGGGCCAACGTCCTGACTTTC. This codes for CASSIQGSGANVLTF. J is TRBJ2-6 and V is TRBV19, with D perhaps TRBD1 (6 bases). This CDR3 comprises 15 residues. Trimming stripped 9 bases from V and 1 base from J, with 13 bases between. CDR1 is LNHDA and CDR2 is SQIVND in the germline V gene (reference sequence).

The CDR3 sequence is CASSGGGDEQFF. The CDR3 DNA reads as TGTGCCAGCAGTGGTGGGGGGGATGAGCAGTTCTTC. J is TRBJ2-1 and V is TRBV12-3 or TRBV12-4; 7 nucleotides agree with TRBD2. Trimming removed 5 bases from V and 8 bases from J; junction bases left unmatched: 3. The CDR3 spans 12 residues.

The chain links TRBV6-5 to TRBJ2-5; 8 bases line up with TRBD1. CDR1 and CDR2 (germline): MNHEY, SVGAGI. Unmatched junction bases numbered 4, after V lost 6 bases and J lost 1 base. This CDR3 is built from 14 residues. The CDR3: CASRQTGGQETQYF. The CDR3 region has the DNA TGTGCCAGCAGACAAACAGGGGGCCAAGAGACCCAGTACTTC.

The chain carries TRBV14 and TRBJ1-2; D not certain. V gave up 0 bases and J gave up 2 bases, with 4 bases separating them. Per the germline V gene, CDR1 is SGHDN and CDR2 is FVKESK. The CDR3 length is 13 residues. The CDR3 spells CASSQDLNYGYTF. CDR3 DNA sequence: TGTGCCAGCAGCCAAGATTTAAACTATGGCTACACCTTC.

The genes are TRBV9 and TRBJ2-2; a weak D match, TRBD2 (7 bases). V shed 0 bases and J shed 5 bases, with 11 bases lying between them. Germline-derived CDR1 and CDR2 are SGDLS and YYNGEE. This CDR3 region has 15 residues. CDR3 in amino acids: CASSVGEGGTGELFF. In DNA form, the CDR3 reads TGTGCCAGCAGCGTAGGGGAGGGGGGAACCGGGGAGCTGTTTTTT.